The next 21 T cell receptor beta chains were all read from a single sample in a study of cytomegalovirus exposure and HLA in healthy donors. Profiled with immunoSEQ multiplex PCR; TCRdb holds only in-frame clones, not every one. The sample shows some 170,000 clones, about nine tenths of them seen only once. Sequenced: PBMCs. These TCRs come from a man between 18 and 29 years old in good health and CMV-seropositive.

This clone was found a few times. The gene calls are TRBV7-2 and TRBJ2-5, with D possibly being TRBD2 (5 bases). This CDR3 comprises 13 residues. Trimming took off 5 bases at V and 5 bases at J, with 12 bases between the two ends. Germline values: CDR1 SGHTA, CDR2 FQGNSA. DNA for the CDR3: TGTGCCAGCAGCGTGGCCCGAGGGGAGACCCAGTACTTC. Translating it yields CASSVARGETQYF.

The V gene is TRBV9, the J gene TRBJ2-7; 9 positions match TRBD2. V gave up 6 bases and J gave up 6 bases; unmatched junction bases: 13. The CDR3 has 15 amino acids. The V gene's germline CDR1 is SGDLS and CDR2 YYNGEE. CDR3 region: CASTPSGLAGTEQYF. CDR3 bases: TGTGCCAGCACCCCATCGGGGCTAGCGGGAACCGAGCAGTACTTC.

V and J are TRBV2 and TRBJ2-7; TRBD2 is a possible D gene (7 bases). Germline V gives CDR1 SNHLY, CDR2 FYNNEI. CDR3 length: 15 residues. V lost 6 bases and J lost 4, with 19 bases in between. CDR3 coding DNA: TGTGCCAGCAGCGGGACACGGGGGGTCGGGTACGAGCAGTACTTC. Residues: CASSGTRGVGYEQYF.

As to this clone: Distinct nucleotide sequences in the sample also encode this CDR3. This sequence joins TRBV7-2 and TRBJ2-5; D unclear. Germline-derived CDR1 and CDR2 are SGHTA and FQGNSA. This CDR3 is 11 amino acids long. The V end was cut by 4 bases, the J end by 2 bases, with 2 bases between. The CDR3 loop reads CASSSQETQYF. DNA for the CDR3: TGTGCCAGCAGCTCACAAGAGACCCAGTACTTC.

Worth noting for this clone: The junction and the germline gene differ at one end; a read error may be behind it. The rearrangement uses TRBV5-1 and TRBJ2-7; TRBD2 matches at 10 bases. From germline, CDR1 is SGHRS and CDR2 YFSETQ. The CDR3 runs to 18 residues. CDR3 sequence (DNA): TGCGCCAGCAGTTTGGCACCCCGGGAGCGGGGGGGAACCTACGAGCAGTACTTC. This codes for CASSLAPRERGGTYEQYF.

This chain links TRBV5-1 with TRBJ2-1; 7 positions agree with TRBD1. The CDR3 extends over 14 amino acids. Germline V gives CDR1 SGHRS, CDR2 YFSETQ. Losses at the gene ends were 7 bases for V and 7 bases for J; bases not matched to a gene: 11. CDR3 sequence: CASGIPGQLNEQFF. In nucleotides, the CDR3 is TGCGCCAGCGGAATACCGGGACAGCTAAATGAGCAGTTCTTC.

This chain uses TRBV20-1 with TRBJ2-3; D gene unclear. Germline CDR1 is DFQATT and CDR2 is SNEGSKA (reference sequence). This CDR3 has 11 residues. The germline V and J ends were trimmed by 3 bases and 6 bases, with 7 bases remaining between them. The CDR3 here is CSASRVDTQYF. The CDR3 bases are TGCAGTGCTAGTAGAGTCGATACGCAGTATTTT.

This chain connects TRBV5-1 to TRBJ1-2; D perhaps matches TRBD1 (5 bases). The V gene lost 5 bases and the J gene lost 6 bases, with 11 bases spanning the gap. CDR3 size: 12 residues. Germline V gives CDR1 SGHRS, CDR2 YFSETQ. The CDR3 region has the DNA TGCGCCAGCAGACTAGCCAGGGATGGCTACACCTTC. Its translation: CASRLARDGYTF.

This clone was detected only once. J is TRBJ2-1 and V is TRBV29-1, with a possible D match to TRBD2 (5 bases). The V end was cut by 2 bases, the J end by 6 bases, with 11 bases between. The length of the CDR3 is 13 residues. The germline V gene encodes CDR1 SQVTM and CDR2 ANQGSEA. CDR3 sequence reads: CSVEIARSNEQFF. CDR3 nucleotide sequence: TGCAGCGTTGAAATAGCGCGGAGCAATGAGCAGTTCTTC.

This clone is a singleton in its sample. The CDR3 loop is CASSGSGGAQFF. CDR3 DNA sequence: TGTGCCAGCAGCGGGTCCGGGGGGGCGCAGTTCTTC. The chain recombines TRBV9 with TRBJ2-1; 8 bases are a match to TRBD2. Trimming removed 3 bases from V and 12 bases from J; junction bases left unmatched: 5. CDR1 and CDR2 from the germline V gene are SGDLS and YYNGEE. The CDR3 is 12 amino acids.

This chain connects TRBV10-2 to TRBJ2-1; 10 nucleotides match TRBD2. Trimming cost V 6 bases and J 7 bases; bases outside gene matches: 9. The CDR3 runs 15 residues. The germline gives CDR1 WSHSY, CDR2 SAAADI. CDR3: CASRIAGGNGNEQFF. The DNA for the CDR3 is TGCGCCAGCAGGATAGCGGGGGGCAATGGTAATGAGCAGTTCTTC.

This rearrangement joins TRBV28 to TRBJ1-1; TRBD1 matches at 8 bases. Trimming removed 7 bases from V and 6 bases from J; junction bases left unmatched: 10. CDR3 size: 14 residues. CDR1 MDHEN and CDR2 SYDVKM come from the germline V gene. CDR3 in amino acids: CASTPADRVPEAFF. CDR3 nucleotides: TGTGCCAGCACGCCTGCGGACAGGGTCCCTGAAGCTTTCTTT.

The chain's CDR3 is CASSTPGTGDTGELFF. The CDR3 nucleotides read TGTGCCAGCAGCACCCCCGGGACAGGCGACACCGGGGAGCTGTTTTTT. The rearrangement uses TRBV7-9 and TRBJ2-2; 8 bases match TRBD1. The V gene's germline CDR1 is SEHNR and CDR2 FQNEAQ (reference sequence). J gave up 3 bases and V 5 bases, and 8 bases lay outside the gene matches. The CDR3 contains 16 residues.

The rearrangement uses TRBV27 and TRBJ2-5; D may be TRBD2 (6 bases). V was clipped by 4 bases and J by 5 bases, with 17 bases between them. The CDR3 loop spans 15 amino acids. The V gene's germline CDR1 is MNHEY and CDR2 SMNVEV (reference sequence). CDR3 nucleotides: TGTGCCAGCAGTTATTCCCTGGGCCGGGGGGAGACCCAGTACTTC. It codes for CASSYSLGRGETQYF.

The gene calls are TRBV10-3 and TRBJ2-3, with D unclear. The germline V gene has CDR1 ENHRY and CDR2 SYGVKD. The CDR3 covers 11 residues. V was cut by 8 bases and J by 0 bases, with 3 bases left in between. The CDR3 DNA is TGTGCCATCTCTAGCACAGATACGCAGTATTTT. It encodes CAISSTDTQYF.

The CDR3 DNA reads TGTGCCAGCGCCCGAACACAGGGGAACACTGAAGCTTTCTTT. Translating gives CASARTQGNTEAFF. The chain couples TRBV27 to TRBJ1-1, with TRBD1 as a possible D gene (6 bases). Germline lookup yields CDR1 MNHEY and CDR2 SMNVEV (reference sequence). The CDR3 contains 14 residues. V shed 8 bases and J shed 1 base, with 14 bases lying between them.

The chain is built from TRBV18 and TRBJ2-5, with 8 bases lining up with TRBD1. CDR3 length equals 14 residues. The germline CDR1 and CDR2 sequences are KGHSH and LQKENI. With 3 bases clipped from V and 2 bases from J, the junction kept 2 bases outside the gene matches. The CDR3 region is CASSPTGAQETQYF. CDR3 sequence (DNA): TGTGCCAGCTCACCGACAGGGGCGCAAGAGACCCAGTACTTC.

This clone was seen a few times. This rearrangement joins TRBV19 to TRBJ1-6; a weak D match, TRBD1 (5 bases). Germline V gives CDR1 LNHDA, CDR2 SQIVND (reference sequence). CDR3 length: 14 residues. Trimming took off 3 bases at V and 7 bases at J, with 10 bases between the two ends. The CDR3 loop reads CASSIQAGNSPLHF. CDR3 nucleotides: TGTGCCAGTAGTATTCAGGCAGGGAATTCACCCCTCCACTTT.

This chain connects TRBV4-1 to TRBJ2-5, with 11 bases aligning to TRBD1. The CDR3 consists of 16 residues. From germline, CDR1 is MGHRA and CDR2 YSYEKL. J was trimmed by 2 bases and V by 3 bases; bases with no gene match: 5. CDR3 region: CASSQEGTGGQETQYF. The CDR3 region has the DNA TGCGCCAGCAGCCAGGAGGGGACAGGGGGGCAAGAGACCCAGTACTTC.

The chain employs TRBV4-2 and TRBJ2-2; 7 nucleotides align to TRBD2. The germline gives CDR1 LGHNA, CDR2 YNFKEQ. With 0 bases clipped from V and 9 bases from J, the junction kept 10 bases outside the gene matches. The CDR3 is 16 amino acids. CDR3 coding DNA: TGTGCCAGCAGCCAAGAGCGGACGGGAGGTGTACGGGAGCTGTTTTTT. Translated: CASSQERTGGVRELFF.

This chain's CDR3 is CASSLPGGAFDTQYF. In DNA, the CDR3 is TGTGCCAGCAGTCTCCCCGGGGGGGCCTTTGATACGCAGTATTTT. V usage is TRBV27 and J usage is TRBJ2-3, with 8 nucleotides matching TRBD2. This CDR3 spans 15 amino acids. Germline V gives CDR1 MNHEY, CDR2 SMNVEV (reference sequence). The J segment lost 6 bases and the V segment lost 5 bases, leaving 10 bases of the junction unmatched.